Below, 29 T cell receptor beta chains from the same sample are listed, as sequenced in a study of T-cell memory formation after mild COVID-19. TCRdb ran MiXCR on the 5' RACE reads and lists one entry per CDR3 protein. Found here are around 200,000 distinct CDR3 sequences, about 10% of them singletons; the top ten hold approximately 2.8%. Sequencing was performed on PBMCs or a T cell subset sorted from them (not recorded which). The receptors were sampled from a man in his late teens or twenties who had mild COVID-19 (a few samples of this study predate the infection). Cell type and time point are not known.

The chain is built from TRBV18 and TRBJ2-1, with TRBD1 identical over 8 bases. V gave up 3 bases and J gave up 4 bases; unmatched junction bases: 5. The germline CDR1 and CDR2 sequences are KGHSH and LQKENI. CDR3 length equals 15 residues. CDR3 region: CASSPFTGGYNEQFF. Here the CDR3 DNA reads TGTGCCAGCTCACCGTTTACAGGGGGATACAATGAGCAGTTCTTC.

The chain links TRBV5-1 to TRBJ2-5; TRBD2 aligns across 8 bases. The germline V gene encodes CDR1 SGHRS and CDR2 YFSETQ. Trimming took 0 bases from V and 2 from J; bases not matched to a gene: 9. This CDR3 has 17 amino acids. CDR3 sequence: CASSLEASGGYQETQYF. The CDR3 DNA follows: TGCGCCAGCAGCTTGGAAGCCAGCGGGGGATATCAAGAGACCCAGTACTTC.

V usage is TRBV2 and J usage is TRBJ1-2, with D possibly being TRBD1 (5 bases). The CDR3 sequence is 14 residues long. V gave up 8 bases and J gave up 4 bases, with 17 bases separating them. The germline V gene has CDR1 SNHLY and CDR2 FYNNEI. The CDR3 is CASSAGSGGYGYTF. The CDR3 nucleotides read TGTGCCAGCTCTGCAGGGTCCGGGGGCTATGGCTACACCTTC. The full variable domain, rest sourced from reference TRBV2 and TRBJ1-2, is EPEVTQTPSHQVTQMGQEVILRCVPISNHLYFYWYRQILGQKVEFLVSFYNNEISEKSEIFDDQFSVERPDGSNFTLKIRSTKLEDSAMYFCASSAGSGGYGYTFGSGTRLTVV.

V is TRBV7-9 and J is TRBJ2-5; maybe TRBD2 (6 bases). Germline loops: CDR1 SEHNR, CDR2 FQNEAQ (reference sequence). The CDR3 is 15 amino acids. Between the trimmed V and J ends, which lost 5 bases and 5 bases, there was a span of 18 bases. The CDR3: CASSPRSGPGETQYF. CDR3 sequence (DNA): TGTGCCAGCAGCCCACGGAGCGGGCCGGGGGAGACCCAGTACTTC.

This clonotype was seen only a few times. This chain connects TRBV20-1 to TRBJ2-4; no reliable D call. Trimming shortened V by 1 base and J by 0 bases, and 7 bases separated the two germline ends. The length of the CDR3 is 14 residues. CDR1 and CDR2 (germline): DFQATT, SNEGSKA (reference sequence). CDR3 nucleotides: TGCAGTGCTAGAGGAGTGCTAGCCAAAAACATTCAGTACTTC. Translated: CSARGVLAKNIQYF.

V is TRBV29-1 and J is TRBJ2-5, with 13 nucleotides matching TRBD2. The J segment lost 4 bases and the V segment lost 6 bases, leaving 5 bases of the junction unmatched. CDR1 is SQVTM and CDR2 is ANQGSEA in the germline V gene. The CDR3 runs 14 residues. In DNA, the CDR3 is TGCAGCGTCGCACTAGCGGGGGGGGGAGAGACCCAGTACTTC. Encoded protein: CSVALAGGGETQYF. The full variable domain, completed using reference TRBV29-1 and TRBJ2-5, is SAVISQKPSRDICQRGTSLTIQCQVDSQVTMMFWYRQQPGQSLTLIATANQGSEATYESGFVIDKFPISRPNLTFSTLTVSNMSPEDSSIYLCSVALAGGGETQYFGPGTRLLVL.

This clonotype was observed a handful of times. The chain combines TRBV10-2 with TRBJ2-7; the match to TRBD1 covers 9 bases. Per germline, CDR1 WSHSY and CDR2 SAAADI. Trimming at V came to 0 bases and at J to 2 bases, leaving 5 bases not matched to a gene. CDR3 length: 16 amino acids. The CDR3 here is CASSESLGQGTYEQYF. The CDR3 DNA is TGCGCCAGCAGTGAGTCATTGGGACAGGGCACCTACGAGCAGTACTTC.

This clonotype was recorded at least ten times. The rearrangement joins TRBV12-3 or TRBV12-4 to TRBJ2-1; possibly TRBD2 for D (6 bases). CDR3 length equals 11 residues. The germline V and J ends were trimmed by 10 bases and 7 bases, with 11 bases remaining between them. The CDR3 region has the DNA TGTGCCACCCTGACTAGAAATGAGCAGTTCTTC. It translates to CATLTRNEQFF.

This clonotype showed up many times. The chain is built from TRBV7-2 and TRBJ2-3, with TRBD2 matching 11 bases. CDR3 size: 16 residues. V lost 5 bases to trimming and J lost 1 base; unmatched junction nucleotides: 5. Germline loops: CDR1 SGHTA, CDR2 FQGNSA. Here the CDR3 reads CASSISGGVGTDTQYF. CDR3 coding DNA: TGTGCCAGCAGCATTAGCGGGGGGGTCGGCACAGATACGCAGTATTTT.

This clonotype was counted at least ten times. The rearrangement links TRBV7-2 to TRBJ2-7, with TRBD1 as a possible D gene (6 bases). The length of the CDR3 is 14 residues. Germline V CDR1 and CDR2: SGHTA, FQGNSA. The V end lost 5 bases, the J end lost 3 bases, and 14 bases lay between the germline ends. The CDR3 region has the DNA TGTGCCAGCAGCCGGGACATCCAGCTCTACGAGCAGTACTTC. Translation gives CASSRDIQLYEQYF.

This clonotype was counted a few times. This sequence joins TRBV10-3 and TRBJ2-2; D is unresolved. V was shortened by 6 bases and J by 4 bases, with 9 bases between the two germline ends. The CDR3 has 13 residues. Germline lookup yields CDR1 ENHRY and CDR2 SYGVKD. The CDR3 spells CAIRDLTTGELFF. CDR3 bases: TGTGCCATCAGGGACCTTACCACCGGGGAGCTGTTTTTT.

This sequence joins TRBV6-6 and TRBJ2-2; D gene uncertain. V was trimmed by 4 bases and J by 1 base, leaving 13 bases between them. Germline V gives CDR1 MNHNY, CDR2 SVGAGI (reference sequence). This CDR3 contains 16 residues. CDR3 DNA sequence: TGTGCCAGCAGTTCTATGGCGGCCAGGAACACCGGGGAGCTGTTTTTT. Its translation: CASSSMAARNTGELFF.

This clonotype occurred a few times. V and J are TRBV13 and TRBJ2-3; TRBD1 matches at 9 bases. Trimming took 5 bases from V and 6 from J; bases not matched to a gene: 9. Germline V gives CDR1 PRHDT, CDR2 FYEKMQ (reference sequence). The CDR3 sequence is 15 residues long. The CDR3 DNA sequence: TGTGCCAGCAGCCCCGGACAGGGGAGGGAGGATACGCAGTATTTT. Translated: CASSPGQGREDTQYF.

The chain couples TRBV7-8 to TRBJ2-1; perhaps TRBD1 as D (6 bases). In germline, CDR1 is SGHVS, CDR2 FQNEAQ. This CDR3 is 14 amino acids long. V was trimmed by 3 bases and J by 6 bases, leaving 12 bases between them. As DNA, the CDR3 is TGTGCCAGCAGCTTGCTTAGAGGGGGCAATGAGCAGTTCTTC. Translated, it gives CASSLLRGGNEQFF.

J is TRBJ2-3 and V is TRBV10-3; possibly TRBD1 for D (6 bases). The CDR3 runs to 14 residues. CDR1 is ENHRY, CDR2 SYGVKD, per germline. The germline V and J ends were trimmed by 3 bases and 2 bases, with 9 bases remaining between them. The CDR3 is CAISDRGITDTQYF. The CDR3 DNA reads TGTGCCATCAGTGACAGGGGAATCACAGATACGCAGTATTTT.

This clonotype came up a few times. The chain couples TRBV12-3 or TRBV12-4 to TRBJ1-2; D gene ambiguous. This CDR3 comprises 13 residues. V shed 7 bases and J shed 3 bases, with 12 bases lying between them. CDR3 bases: TGTGCCAGCAAGAGGGATCTCCACTATGGCTACACCTTC. Translated, it gives CASKRDLHYGYTF.

This clonotype has a count of ten or more. This sequence joins TRBV6-5 and TRBJ2-1; 8 positions match TRBD1. Losses at the gene ends were 2 bases for V and 7 bases for J; bases not matched to a gene: 7. The CDR3 is 15 residues long. CDR1 and CDR2 (germline): MNHEY, SVGAGI. The DNA for the CDR3 is TGTGCCAGCAGTTACGCTTGGACAGGGACTAATGAGCAGTTCTTC. Translation gives CASSYAWTGTNEQFF.

A few counts support this clonotype. The chain carries TRBV20-1 and TRBJ2-3; a weak D match, TRBD2 (6 bases). This CDR3 is built from 12 residues. Germline V gives CDR1 DFQATT, CDR2 SNEGSKA (reference sequence). Deletions cut 6 bases from V and 5 bases from J, with 12 bases between. The CDR3 here is CSAAGLGDTQYF. The CDR3 nucleotides are TGCAGTGCCGCGGGACTTGGAGATACGCAGTATTTT.

This clonotype was counted many times. The chain is built from TRBV7-2 and TRBJ2-3; 9 bases fit TRBD2. Per the germline V gene, CDR1 is SGHTA and CDR2 is FQGNSA. CDR3 length: 16 amino acids. J gave up 4 bases and V 4 bases, and 9 bases lay outside the gene matches. The CDR3 is CASSSRPGLAADTQYF. The CDR3 coding sequence is TGTGCCAGCAGCTCCAGGCCGGGACTAGCTGCAGATACGCAGTATTTT.

This clonotype occurred once. A clone one base away is much larger, so this may be a read error. The rearrangement uses TRBV28 and TRBJ2-1; either TRBD1 or TRBD2 may supply D (5 bases each). Germline CDR1 is MDHEN and CDR2 is SYDVKM. The CDR3 is 12 amino acids. The CDR3 nucleotides are TGTGCCACCATGGGGGTCTACCATGAGCAGTTCTTC. Protein product: CATMGVYHEQFF.

The J gene is TRBJ1-2, the V gene TRBV20-1; D might be TRBD1 (5 bases). Germline V CDR1 and CDR2: DFQATT, SNEGSKA (reference sequence). The V gene lost 7 bases and the J gene lost 6 bases, with 12 bases spanning the gap. This CDR3 is 11 amino acids long. The CDR3 reads CSVSGANGYTF. The CDR3 region has the DNA TGCAGTGTGAGCGGGGCGAATGGCTACACCTTC.

V gene TRBV20-1 combines with J gene TRBJ2-3; D gene unclear. There are 13 residues in the CDR3. Trimming took off 2 bases at V and 2 bases at J, with 8 bases between the two ends. Germline V gene lookup returns CDR1 DFQATT and CDR2 SNEGSKA (reference sequence). CDR3 amino acids: CSARLSPTDTQYF. The CDR3 region has the DNA TGCAGTGCTAGACTAAGCCCCACAGATACGCAGTATTTT.

In this sample, this clonotype turned up a few times. V gene TRBV5-1 combines with J gene TRBJ1-6; D is ambiguous. Trimming removed 0 bases from V and 8 bases from J, with 6 bases in between. The V gene's germline CDR1 is SGHRS and CDR2 YFSETQ. CDR3 length: 13 amino acids. The CDR3 nucleotides are TGCGCCAGCAGCTTGGCCGAAGATTCACCCCTCCACTTT. Its translation is CASSLAEDSPLHF. The variable domain in full, completed from reference TRBV5-1 and TRBJ1-6, reads KAGVTQTPRYLIKTRGQQVTLSCSPISGHRSVSWYQQTPGQGLQFLFEYFSETQRNKGNFPGRFSGRQFSNSRSEMNVSTLELGDSALYLCASSLAEDSPLHFGNGTRLTVT.

This clonotype was found a few times. This rearrangement joins TRBV7-3 to TRBJ2-1; the D gene could be TRBD1 or TRBD2 (5 bases each). This CDR3 has 16 amino acids. V was clipped by 4 bases and J by 7 bases, with 20 bases between them. Germline CDR1 and CDR2: SGHTA and FQGTGA. The CDR3 nucleotides read TGTGCCAGCAGCTCGCTGGGGACCATCGCTTCGAATGAGCAGTTCTTC. This codes for CASSSLGTIASNEQFF. Looking up the rest from reference TRBV7-3 and TRBJ2-1 gives the full variable domain: GAGVSQTPSNKVTEKGKYVELRCDPISGHTALYWYRQSLGQGPEFLIYFQGTGAADDSGLPNDRFFAVRPEGSVSTLKIQRTERGDSAVYLCASSSLGTIASNEQFFGPGTRLTVL.

V and J are TRBV3-1 and TRBJ2-2, with D perhaps matching TRBD1 (5 bases). Trimming cost V 4 bases and J 3 bases, with 9 bases left between them. This CDR3 has 14 residues. Germline lookup yields CDR1 LGHDT and CDR2 YNNKEL (reference sequence). The CDR3 sequence is CASSPRDHTGELFF. The CDR3 coding sequence is TGTGCCAGCAGCCCCAGGGATCACACCGGGGAGCTGTTTTTT.

A few counts support this clonotype. No conserved phenylalanine or tryptophan is present at the end of the CDR3, so a read error is the likely explanation. It is unclear where the CDR3 begins or ends on the DNA, so no DNA is shown, and the CDR3 is as TCRdb lists it. V usage is TRBV9 and J usage is TRBJ2-4; the table's D gene call, TRBD1, was not cross checked with the DNA. Germline V gene lookup returns CDR1 SGDLS and CDR2 YYNGEE. Inclusive of both ends, the CDR3 amounts to 12 amino acids. The CDR3 spells CASSQPRGTLRL.

This chain uses TRBV20-1 with TRBJ1-1, with a tentative D call TRBD1 (5 bases). The germline CDR1 and CDR2 sequences are DFQATT and SNEGSKA (reference sequence). The CDR3 sequence is 14 residues long. V lost 0 bases and J lost 4, with 12 bases in between. The CDR3 DNA reads as TGCAGTGCTAGAGATTTGGAGGGGTTCACTGAAGCTTTCTTT. Its translation: CSARDLEGFTEAFF.

The chain employs TRBV5-1 and TRBJ2-5; TRBD1 matches at 11 bases. The CDR3 consists of 17 residues. Germline V CDR1 and CDR2: SGHRS, YFSETQ. Trimming cost V 4 bases and J 0 bases; bases outside gene matches: 8. The CDR3 region is CASSRGQGGHYQETQYF. In DNA form, the CDR3 reads TGCGCCAGCAGCAGGGGACAGGGGGGGCATTACCAAGAGACCCAGTACTTC.

The chain uses TRBV12-5 and TRBJ2-3; D unclear. V lost 4 bases and J 4 bases, leaving 12 bases between the germline ends. Germline V gene lookup returns CDR1 LGHNT and CDR2 FRNRAP. CDR3 size: 14 residues. As DNA, the CDR3 is TGTGCTAGTGGTTGGCGGCTAGGAGCAGATACGCAGTATTTT. Protein product: CASGWRLGADTQYF.